A selection of T cell receptor beta chains follows, all from one sample in a study of early T cells in non-severe SARS-CoV-2 infection. TCRdb redid the calling of the 5' RACE reads with MiXCR, one entry per CDR3 protein. The sample comprises 50,000 to 70,000 distinct CDR3 sequences, approximately 13% of which are singletons, and around 1.4% rests with the top ten. Specimen: whole blood. The source is an adult who was a healthcare worker with PCR-confirmed SARS-CoV-2 infection or an uninfected control (not recorded which). Both conserved end residues are part of each CDR3. The D gene is left open where the match is weak. Expanded clones get a size class; other rows say once, few or many, or leave the size out.

V gene	clone size	D gene	J gene	CDR3 protein	CDR3 DNA
TRBV14	few	TRBD1	TRBJ2-7	CASSQEGDRAYEQYF	TGTGCCAGCAGCCAAGAAGGCGACAGGGCCTACGAGCAGTACTTC
TRBV29-1	many	NA	TRBJ2-3	CSARGVIGAADTQYF	TGCAGCGCGAGGGGGGTGATAGGGGCGGCAGATACGCAGTATTTT
TRBV3-1	few	NA	TRBJ1-5	CASAGAGNQPQHF	TGTGCCAGCGCTGGGGCCGGGAATCAGCCCCAGCATTTT
TRBV7-9	few	NA	TRBJ2-5	CASSLETQYF	TGTGCCAGCAGCTTAGAGACCCAGTACTTC
TRBV18	NA	TRBD2	TRBJ2-1	CASSPSGGAMISYNEQFF	TGTGCCAGCTCACCAAGCGGGGGGGCCATGATCTCCTACAATGAGCAGTTCTTC
TRBV12-3/TRBV12-4	NA	NA	TRBJ2-3	CASSLAGGLDTQYF	TGTGCCAGCAGTTTAGCGGGGGGACTCGATACGCAGTATTTT
TRBV29-1	NA	TRBD1	TRBJ2-5	CSAGTGVQETQYF	TGCAGCGCCGGAACAGGGGTCCAAGAGACCCAGTACTTC
TRBV29-1	many	TRBD1	TRBJ1-2	CSAEGWRGRGYGYTF	TGCAGCGCTGAGGGTTGGAGGGGGCGAGGCTATGGCTACACCTTC
TRBV10-3	many	TRBD1	TRBJ2-6	CAIGQGSTGANVLTF	TGTGCCATAGGACAGGGGTCAACTGGGGCCAACGTCCTGACTTTC
TRBV29-1	many	TRBD1	TRBJ2-7	CSAVGDRSPYEQYF	TGCAGCGCCGTGGGGGACAGGTCCCCCTACGAGCAGTACTTC
TRBV27	many	NA	TRBJ1-4	CASSFMGEGATNEKLFF	TGTGCCAGCAGTTTCATGGGGGAGGGGGCAACTAATGAAAAACTGTTTTTT
TRBV3-1	NA	TRBD1	TRBJ2-7	CASSQLPGQGAYEQYF	TGTGCCAGCAGCCAATTACCGGGACAGGGGGCCTACGAGCAGTACTTC
TRBV7-9	many	NA	TRBJ2-7	CASNDAGPYEQYF	TGTGCCAGCAACGACGCGGGGCCCTACGAGCAGTACTTC
TRBV7-9	NA	TRBD1	TRBJ1-1	CASSLRGAGGGRTEAFF	TGTGCCAGCAGCTTAAGAGGGGCAGGGGGCGGCCGGACTGAAGCTTTCTTT
TRBV6-1	NA	NA	TRBJ2-3	CASTPTVSTDTQYF	TGTGCCAGCACCCCCACCGTGAGCACAGATACGCAGTATTTT
TRBV7-6	NA	NA	TRBJ2-3	CASSTTEIGAQYF	TGTGCCAGCAGCACCACGGAAATAGGGGCGCAGTATTTT
TRBV19	NA	TRBD2	TRBJ2-5	CASSMGLQETQYF	TGTGCCAGTAGTATGGGACTACAAGAGACCCAGTACTTC
TRBV9	NA	NA	TRBJ2-7	CASSVGSGTYEQYF	TGTGCCAGCAGCGTCGGGTCCGGGACCTACGAGCAGTACTTC
TRBV28	NA	TRBD2	TRBJ2-3	CASSFPTLDERGGTITSTDTQYF	TGTGCCAGCAGTTTCCCCACCTTGGACGAGCGGGGGGGGACAATCACTAGCACAGATACGCAGTATTTT
TRBV11-2	many	NA	TRBJ2-7	CASSLGRGAYEQYF	TGTGCCAGCAGCTTAGGGCGAGGTGCCTACGAGCAGTACTTC
TRBV7-9	few	NA	TRBJ2-5	CASRPGAEIQETQYF	TGTGCCAGCAGGCCAGGGGCGGAGATCCAAGAGACCCAGTACTTC
TRBV7-2	NA	TRBD1	TRBJ2-7	CASTTPGTGNREQYF	TGTGCCAGCACCACCCCGGGGACAGGGAATCGCGAGCAGTACTTC
TRBV10-2	many	NA	TRBJ2-1	CASKIERGAHNEQFF	TGCGCCAGCAAGATAGAACGGGGGGCTCACAATGAGCAGTTCTTC
TRBV15	many	NA	TRBJ1-6	CATSRDQGARPAPLHF	TGTGCCACCAGCAGAGATCAGGGAGCTCGTCCGGCACCCCTCCACTTT
TRBV6-5	NA	NA	TRBJ1-2	CASSSPGSYGYTF	TGTGCCAGCAGTTCCCCAGGGTCCTATGGCTACACCTTC
TRBV9	few	TRBD1	TRBJ1-4	CASSVGRGGEKLFF	TGTGCCAGCAGCGTAGGCAGGGGGGGAGAAAAACTGTTTTTT
TRBV12-3/TRBV12-4	NA	NA	TRBJ1-6	CASRPQGSSPLHF	TGTGCCAGCAGGCCCCAGGGGAGTTCACCCCTCCACTTT
TRBV5-1	few	NA	TRBJ1-6	CASSSDAGSPLHF	TGCGCCAGCAGCTCTGACGCCGGTTCACCCCTCCACTTT
TRBV10-3	many	NA	TRBJ1-6	CAIRGGVEGPLHF	TGTGCCATCCGGGGAGGGGTTGAGGGACCCCTCCACTTT
TRBV9	few	TRBD2	TRBJ2-1	CASSAGGASTNEQFF	TGTGCCAGCAGCGCGGGGGGGGCGAGCACCAATGAGCAGTTCTTC
TRBV5-1	NA	NA	TRBJ2-7	CASSSPRGKGYEQYF	TGCGCCAGCAGCTCCCCCCGGGGGAAGGGCTACGAGCAGTACTTC
TRBV2	many	TRBD1	TRBJ1-5	CASRPGGQGAGQPQHF	TGTGCCAGCAGACCGGGGGGACAGGGTGCGGGGCAGCCCCAGCATTTT
TRBV19	NA	TRBD2	TRBJ2-3	CASRTAGSTDTQYF	TGTGCCAGTAGGACAGCGGGGAGCACAGATACGCAGTATTTT
TRBV5-6	many	TRBD1	TRBJ1-1	CASSPLGTGFTEAFF	TGTGCCAGCAGCCCCCTGGGGACAGGGTTCACTGAAGCTTTCTTT
TRBV11-2	few	NA	TRBJ2-7	CASSLDGGSFAYEQYF	TGTGCCAGCAGCTTAGACGGGGGATCCTTCGCCTACGAGCAGTACTTC
TRBV7-9	many	NA	TRBJ2-7	CASSLASQVSYEQYF	TGTGCCAGCAGCTTAGCTTCACAGGTTTCCTACGAGCAGTACTTC
TRBV7-8	many	TRBD2	TRBJ2-1	CASSHPPAGGQFF	TGTGCCAGCAGCCACCCTCCAGCGGGGGGGCAGTTCTTC
TRBV7-8	few	NA	TRBJ2-1	CASSLAGHGEQFF	TGTGCCAGCAGCTTGGCAGGGCATGGTGAGCAGTTCTTC
TRBV5-1	few	TRBD1	TRBJ1-1	CASSLEGTGVDTEAFF	TGCGCCAGCAGCTTGGAGGGCACAGGGGTCGACACTGAAGCTTTCTTT
TRBV4-3	NA	NA	TRBJ2-2	CASSQGPENTGELFF	TGCGCCAGCAGCCAAGGACCCGAAAACACCGGGGAGCTGTTTTTT
TRBV6-2/TRBV6-3	NA	NA	TRBJ1-1	CASRGWTVNTEAFF	TGTGCCAGCAGGGGCTGGACCGTAAACACTGAAGCTTTCTTT
TRBV6-2/TRBV6-3	few	NA	TRBJ2-1	CASSSHGGVTNEQFF	TGTGCCAGCAGTTCTCACGGGGGCGTCACCAATGAGCAGTTCTTC
TRBV5-1	few	NA	TRBJ2-5	CASSFGNTGTETQYF	TGCGCCAGCAGCTTCGGGAACACGGGGACGGAGACCCAGTACTTC
TRBV7-2	many	NA	TRBJ1-2	CASSPLGPYGYTF	TGTGCCAGCAGCCCCCTGGGACCCTATGGCTACACCTTC
TRBV11-2	few	TRBD1	TRBJ1-6	CASSRDRGGSPLHF	TGTGCCAGCAGCCGGGACAGGGGCGGTTCACCCCTCCACTTT
TRBV11-2	many	NA	TRBJ2-7	CASSLDPHEQYF	TGTGCCAGCAGCTTAGATCCCCACGAGCAGTACTTC
TRBV7-2	few	TRBD1	TRBJ2-1	CASSVDRGPGPFF	TGTGCCAGCAGCGTCGACAGGGGGCCAGGGCCGTTCTTC